A selection of T cell receptor beta chains follows, all from one sample in a study of memory CD4+ T cells and cytomegalovirus serostatus. The assay was immunoSEQ multiplex PCR, and TCRdb's table has in-frame clones only and misses some. This table holds some 54,000 clones, about three quarters found once. Sequences were obtained from memory CD4+ T cells from blood. The source is an adult in good health and CMV-seropositive. Each CDR3 is given with its conserved first and last residue. Fields, in order: D gene, clone size, CDR3 length, J gene, V gene, CDR3 DNA, CDR3 protein. A D gene is named only where the DNA matches it firmly. For some rows the clone size is stated as once, few or many, or as a class when expanded; others skip it.

D gene: TRBD1; clone size: few; CDR3 length: 16; J gene: TRBJ2-5; V gene: TRBV5-1; CDR3 DNA: TGCGCCAGCAGCTCAGGGACAGGGGGCTACCAAGAGACCCAGTACTTC; CDR3 protein: CASSSGTGGYQETQYF
D gene: -; clone size: -; CDR3 length: 17; J gene: TRBJ2-3; V gene: TRBV27; CDR3 DNA: TGTGCCAGCAGTTTCAAAGAATGGGAGGCCTGCACAGATACGCAGTATTTT; CDR3 protein: CASSFKEWEACTDTQYF
D gene: -; clone size: -; CDR3 length: 14; J gene: TRBJ1-2; V gene: TRBV5-1; CDR3 DNA: TGCGCCAGCAGCTCGCAAGCGGCGCTGGATGGCTACACCTTC; CDR3 protein: CASSSQAALDGYTF
D gene: -; clone size: -; CDR3 length: 14; J gene: TRBJ2-3; V gene: TRBV28; CDR3 DNA: TGTGCCAGCAGTTACCCCACTAGCACAGATACGCAGTATTTT; CDR3 protein: CASSYPTSTDTQYF
D gene: -; clone size: -; CDR3 length: 15; J gene: TRBJ2-2; V gene: TRBV6-5; CDR3 DNA: TGTGCCAGCACCTCCACATCGAAGAACACCGGGGAGCTGTTTTTT; CDR3 protein: CASTSTSKNTGELFF
D gene: TRBD2; clone size: -; CDR3 length: 16; J gene: TRBJ2-3; V gene: TRBV15; CDR3 DNA: TGTGCCACCAGCAGAGATGTAGCGGGAGGGGTAGATACGCAGTATTTT; CDR3 protein: CATSRDVAGGVDTQYF
D gene: -; clone size: few; CDR3 length: 14; J gene: TRBJ1-3; V gene: TRBV6-6; CDR3 DNA: TGTGCCAGCAGTTACTCGGAGGCCGGAAACACCATATATTTT; CDR3 protein: CASSYSEAGNTIYF
D gene: -; clone size: -; CDR3 length: 15; J gene: TRBJ1-4; V gene: TRBV5-1; CDR3 DNA: TGCGCCAGCAGCTTGGCCGGGGCCGCTAATGAAAAACTGTTTTTT; CDR3 protein: CASSLAGAANEKLFF
D gene: -; clone size: -; CDR3 length: 15; J gene: TRBJ2-1; V gene: TRBV12-5; CDR3 DNA: TGTGCTAGTGGCCGGGGGCTAGCGGAGGCCAATGAGCAGTTCTTC; CDR3 protein: CASGRGLAEANEQFF
D gene: -; clone size: -; CDR3 length: 14; J gene: TRBJ1-1; V gene: TRBV6-5; CDR3 DNA: TGTGCCATCCGACAGTCCTCACAGAACACTGAAGCTTTCTTT; CDR3 protein: CAIRQSSQNTEAFF
D gene: TRBD1; clone size: -; CDR3 length: 13; J gene: TRBJ1-4; V gene: TRBV29-1; CDR3 DNA: TGCAGCGTTGCCCAGGGGGCTAATGAAAAACTGTTTTTT; CDR3 protein: CSVAQGANEKLFF
D gene: -; clone size: few; CDR3 length: 12; J gene: TRBJ1-5; V gene: TRBV29-1; CDR3 DNA: TGCAGCGTTGAAGCGCCCGGGGGGCCCCAGCATTTT; CDR3 protein: CSVEAPGGPQHF
D gene: -; clone size: few; CDR3 length: 14; J gene: TRBJ2-1; V gene: TRBV30; CDR3 DNA: TGTGCCTGGATTAACAGGGCCCTGAGCAATGAGCAGTTCTTC; CDR3 protein: CAWINRALSNEQFF
D gene: -; clone size: once; CDR3 length: 12; J gene: TRBJ2-1; V gene: TRBV2; CDR3 DNA: TGTGCCAGCCTTGGGTCCTACAATGAGCAGTTCTTC; CDR3 protein: CASLGSYNEQFF
D gene: TRBD1; clone size: few; CDR3 length: 14; J gene: TRBJ1-3; V gene: TRBV9; CDR3 DNA: TGTGCCAGCAGCGCCTTGGACAGGGTAAACACCATATATTTT; CDR3 protein: CASSALDRVNTIYF
D gene: TRBD1; clone size: -; CDR3 length: 13; J gene: TRBJ2-5; V gene: TRBV6-6; CDR3 DNA: TGTGCCAGCAGTCGGGACAGGGGGGAGACCCAGTACTTC; CDR3 protein: CASSRDRGETQYF
D gene: TRBD1; clone size: -; CDR3 length: 15; J gene: TRBJ1-4; V gene: TRBV7-3; CDR3 DNA: TGTGCCAGCAGCTTAATGAGACAGGGTAACGAAAAACTGTTTTTT; CDR3 protein: CASSLMRQGNEKLFF
D gene: -; clone size: -; CDR3 length: 15; J gene: TRBJ1-2; V gene: TRBV2; CDR3 DNA: TGTGCCAGCCACCCTGGCCGGGTAGGGTTCTATGGCTACACCTTC; CDR3 protein: CASHPGRVGFYGYTF
D gene: -; clone size: -; CDR3 length: 14; J gene: TRBJ2-3; V gene: TRBV19; CDR3 DNA: TGTGCCAGTGGGAGACAAGGGGGGACAGATACGCAGTATTTT; CDR3 protein: CASGRQGGTDTQYF
D gene: -; clone size: -; CDR3 length: 11; J gene: TRBJ1-3; V gene: TRBV28; CDR3 DNA: TGTGCCAGCAGTTTGGAAAACACCATATATTTT; CDR3 protein: CASSLENTIYF
D gene: -; clone size: once; CDR3 length: 15; J gene: TRBJ2-2; V gene: TRBV5-6; CDR3 DNA: TGTGCCAGCAGCCCCGCCGGCCCGAGGGCCGGGGAGCTGTTTTTT; CDR3 protein: CASSPAGPRAGELFF
D gene: -; clone size: -; CDR3 length: 15; J gene: TRBJ2-3; V gene: TRBV10-3; CDR3 DNA: TGTGCCATCAGTGAGTCCGGCAGGGCAACAGATACGCAGTATTTT; CDR3 protein: CAISESGRATDTQYF